This T cell receptor (beta chain) is from a study of T cells in Graves' hyperthyroidism and ophthalmopathy. At least ten counts were recorded for this clonotype. V shed 6 bases, J shed 9 bases, and the junction held 7 bases outside the gene matches. The CDR3 spans 13 residues. Germline CDR1 MNHEY, CDR2 SMNVEV (reference sequence). Using RNA transcripts as the source, TCR beta CDR3 regions were amplified. A set of HTBI primers served as the primers for a first-round RT-PCR of the TCR CDR3. MiXCR was run by TCRdb on the multiplex PCR reads, yielding one entry per CDR3 protein. The profile shows under 300,000 distinct CDR3 sequences, roughly 15% of them singletons. First hyperthyroidism diagnosis is when the blood sample was obtained, before any ophthalmopathy symptoms. Fresh peripheral blood, under 11 ml, yielded the PBMCs.

The sample consisted of blood. The TCR sequence derives from a woman in her twenties or thirties with Graves' hyperthyroidism that later progressed to Graves' ophthalmopathy. The chain combines TRBV27 with TRBJ2-1; 8 nucleotides align to TRBD2. In DNA form, the CDR3 reads TGTGCCAGCAGCGTCCCGGGACTAGTTGAGCAGTTCTTC. It encodes CASSVPGLVEQFF.